Below, one T cell receptor (beta chain) is given with its context. Its specificity is unknown. Investigators separated out CD4+ T cells once more than nine days of culture had passed. Clones were read by immunoSEQ multiplex PCR, and TCRdb kept only the in-frame ones, dropping some. The sample has about 37,000 clones, 65% to 75% seen once. This sample was included in a study of vaccination effects on CD4 cells after COVID-19. The sample was CD4+ T cells from PBMCs cultured without peptide, taken before COVID-19 vaccination. This sequence originates from a human donor who received a COVID-19 vaccine.

CDR3 nucleotide sequence: TGTGCCAGTTCCATGGGCCTAGCTAGAAATGAGCAGTTCTTC. Translation: CASSMGLARNEQFF. The chain combines TRBV19 with TRBJ2-1, with a tentative D call TRBD2 (5 bases). Germline CDR1 reads LNHDA; CDR2 reads SQIVND (reference sequence). Trimming shortened V by 8 bases and J by 7 bases, and 18 bases separated the two germline ends. The length of the CDR3 is 14 residues.